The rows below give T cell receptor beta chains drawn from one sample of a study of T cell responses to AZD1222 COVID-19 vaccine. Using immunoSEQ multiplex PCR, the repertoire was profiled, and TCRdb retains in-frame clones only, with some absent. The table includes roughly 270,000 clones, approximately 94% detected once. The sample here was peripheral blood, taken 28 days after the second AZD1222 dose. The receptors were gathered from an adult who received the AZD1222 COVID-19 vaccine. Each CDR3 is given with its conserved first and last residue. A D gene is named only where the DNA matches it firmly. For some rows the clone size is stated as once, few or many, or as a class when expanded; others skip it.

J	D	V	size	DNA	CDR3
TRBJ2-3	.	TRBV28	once	TGTGCCAGCAGTTTATTGGCAACAGGGAGGCGCACAGATACGCAGTATTTT	CASSLLATGRRTDTQYF
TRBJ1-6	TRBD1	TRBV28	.	TGTGCCAGCAGGACCGGGACAGGATTTTCACCCCTCCACTTT	CASRTGTGFSPLHF
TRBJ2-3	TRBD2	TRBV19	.	TGTGCCAGTAGTAGCGGCCCTAGCGGTAATACGCAGTATTTT	CASSSGPSGNTQYF
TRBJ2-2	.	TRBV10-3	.	TGTGCCATCAGTGTTGGTTCAGGGAACACCGGGGAGCTGTTTTTT	CAISVGSGNTGELFF
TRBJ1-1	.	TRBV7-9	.	TGTGCCAGCAGCGAGGATAGGTTTGAAGCTTTCTTT	CASSEDRFEAFF
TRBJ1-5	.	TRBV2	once	TGTGCCAGCAGTTCCACGGGGTTTGGCAATCAGCCCCAGCATTTT	CASSSTGFGNQPQHF
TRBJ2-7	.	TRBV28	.	TGTGCCAGCACCGGTTTGAGCAGGGAGGCCAAATACTTC	CASTGLSREAKYF
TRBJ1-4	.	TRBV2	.	TGTGCCAGCACCAGGACTGAAGCAACTAATGAAAAACTGTTTTTT	CASTRTEATNEKLFF
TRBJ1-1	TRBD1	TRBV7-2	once	TGTGCCAGCAGCGTTCGACAGGGGCACACTGAAGCTTTCTTT	CASSVRQGHTEAFF
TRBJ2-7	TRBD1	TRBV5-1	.	TGCGCCAGCAGCGGAGGGACAGGGGCAGCCTACGAGCAGTACTTC	CASSGGTGAAYEQYF
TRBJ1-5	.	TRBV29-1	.	TGCAGCGTTGACGGGGGAGGCAATCAGCCCCAGCATTTT	CSVDGGGNQPQHF
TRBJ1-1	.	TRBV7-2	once	TGTGCCAGCAGCTTAGAAGGGTGGTACACTGAAGCTTTCTTT	CASSLEGWYTEAFF
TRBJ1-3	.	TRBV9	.	TGTGCCAGCAGCGCCGGGGGGGACTCTGGAAACACCATATATTTT	CASSAGGDSGNTIYF
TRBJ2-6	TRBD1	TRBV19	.	TGTGCCAGTAGTGAGGGGGCGGTCCGGGTCGGGGCCAACGTCCTGACTTTC	CASSEGAVRVGANVLTF
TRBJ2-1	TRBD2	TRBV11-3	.	TGTGCCAGCAGCTTAGGAAGACTAGCGGAGCCTTACAATGAGCAGTTCTTC	CASSLGRLAEPYNEQFF
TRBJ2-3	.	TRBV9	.	TGTGCCAGCAGTGCCCTTTCGACAGATACGCAGTATTTT	CASSALSTDTQYF
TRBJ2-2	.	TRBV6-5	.	TGTGCCAGCAGTCCTGATCGGGTGTCCGGGGAGCTGTTTTTT	CASSPDRVSGELFF
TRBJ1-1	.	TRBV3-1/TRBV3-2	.	TGTGCCAGCAGCCAACCGTTAAGCGCTGGGGAAGCTTTCTTT	CASSQPLSAGEAFF
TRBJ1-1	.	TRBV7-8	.	TGTGCCAGCAGCTTAATAGGGAACACTGAAGCTTTCTTT	CASSLIGNTEAFF
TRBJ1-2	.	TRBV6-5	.	TGTGCCAGCAGTTACTCGGTAGGGGAGGCTAACTATGGCTACACCTTC	CASSYSVGEANYGYTF
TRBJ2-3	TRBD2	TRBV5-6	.	TGTGCCAGCAGCTTGGCGGGGGGTGGTCCCATGGATACGCAGTATTTT	CASSLAGGGPMDTQYF
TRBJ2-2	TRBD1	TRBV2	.	TGTGCCAGCGGACCTCCGGGACAGGGCCGCTACACCGGGGAGCTGTTTTTT	CASGPPGQGRYTGELFF
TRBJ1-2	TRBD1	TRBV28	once	TGTGCCAGCAGTTTATCGGGGTCAGGGGACAGAGGCTACACCTTC	CASSLSGSGDRGYTF
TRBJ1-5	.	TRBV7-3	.	TGTGCCAGCAGCTTAAGGCCGGGGATGGGCAATCAGCCCCAGCATTTT	CASSLRPGMGNQPQHF
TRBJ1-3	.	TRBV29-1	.	TGCAGCGTTGAGCAGGCCTCTGGAAACACCATATATTTT	CSVEQASGNTIYF
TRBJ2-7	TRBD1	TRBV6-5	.	TGTGCCAGCACCCAGGGACAGGAGAGGATCCACGAGCAGTACTTC	CASTQGQERIHEQYF
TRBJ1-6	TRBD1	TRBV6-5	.	TGTGCCAGCAGTTCGCAGGGGGCAAGTAATTCACCCCTCCACTTT	CASSSQGASNSPLHF
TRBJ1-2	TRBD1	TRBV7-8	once	TGTGCCAGCAGCCGGGGAGGGGGCGCATCTAACTATGGCTACACCTTC	CASSRGGGASNYGYTF
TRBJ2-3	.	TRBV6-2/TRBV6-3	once	TGTGCCAGCAGTCCCATTGCGGGACAGAGGATTTTT	CASSPIAGQRIF
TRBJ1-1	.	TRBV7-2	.	TGTGCCAGCAGCTTGTTGGACAGTCTTCAAGCTTTCTTT	CASSLLDSLQAFF
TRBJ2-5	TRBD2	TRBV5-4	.	TGTGCCAGCAGCTCCCCGGGGGGGAGTGAGACCCAGTACTTC	CASSSPGGSETQYF
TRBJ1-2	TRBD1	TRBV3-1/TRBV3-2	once	TGTGCCAGCAGCCTCGGGACAGGGGCTAACTATGGCTACACCTTC	CASSLGTGANYGYTF